Reported below is one T cell receptor beta chain. The data stem from a study of blood T cell repertoires in COVID-19. The CDR3 consists of 13 residues. Per the germline V gene, CDR1 is SGHAT and CDR2 is FQNNGV. V shed 6 bases and J 2 bases; nucleotides not matched to a gene: 4. Profiling relied on immunoSEQ multiplex PCR, and the TCRdb table lists in-frame clones only, not all of them. The sample comprises 90,000 to 110,000 clones, 75% to 90% of which are singletons, and approximately 7% rests with the top ten. Material: peripheral blood. This TCR was sampled from a woman aged 45 to 65 with acute or convalescent COVID-19. V gene TRBV11-2 combines with J gene TRBJ2-7, with TRBD1 matching over 7 bases. Here the CDR3 DNA reads TGTGCCAGCAGAAAAACAGGGGCCTACGAGCAGTACTTC. It translates to CASRKTGAYEQYF. The full variable domain, rest sourced from reference TRBV11-2 and TRBJ2-7, is EAGVAQSPRYKIIEKRQSVAFWCNPISGHATLYWYQQILGQGPKLLIQFQNNGVVDDSQLPKDRFSAERLKGVDSTLKIQPAKLEDSAVYLCASRKTGAYEQYFGPGTRLTVT.